This T cell receptor beta chain originates from a study of T cells after somatic rescue of genetic block. Sequencing used immunoSEQ multiplex PCR; TCRdb keeps in-frame clones, though not all of them. This table holds 9,500 to 15,000 clones, 73% found once. The V end lost 5 bases, the J end lost 4 bases, and 12 bases lay between the germline ends. CDR3 length equals 13 residues. Germline V lookup: CDR1 SNHLY, CDR2 FYNNEI. The source material was peripheral blood mononuclear cells (PBMCs). The clonotype comes from a boy between 5 and 17 years old. The chain uses TRBV2 and TRBJ2-7; D is uncertain. CDR3 in amino acids: CASSYEGNYEQYF. As DNA, the CDR3 is TGTGCCAGCAGTTACGAAGGGAATTACGAGCAGTACTTC.